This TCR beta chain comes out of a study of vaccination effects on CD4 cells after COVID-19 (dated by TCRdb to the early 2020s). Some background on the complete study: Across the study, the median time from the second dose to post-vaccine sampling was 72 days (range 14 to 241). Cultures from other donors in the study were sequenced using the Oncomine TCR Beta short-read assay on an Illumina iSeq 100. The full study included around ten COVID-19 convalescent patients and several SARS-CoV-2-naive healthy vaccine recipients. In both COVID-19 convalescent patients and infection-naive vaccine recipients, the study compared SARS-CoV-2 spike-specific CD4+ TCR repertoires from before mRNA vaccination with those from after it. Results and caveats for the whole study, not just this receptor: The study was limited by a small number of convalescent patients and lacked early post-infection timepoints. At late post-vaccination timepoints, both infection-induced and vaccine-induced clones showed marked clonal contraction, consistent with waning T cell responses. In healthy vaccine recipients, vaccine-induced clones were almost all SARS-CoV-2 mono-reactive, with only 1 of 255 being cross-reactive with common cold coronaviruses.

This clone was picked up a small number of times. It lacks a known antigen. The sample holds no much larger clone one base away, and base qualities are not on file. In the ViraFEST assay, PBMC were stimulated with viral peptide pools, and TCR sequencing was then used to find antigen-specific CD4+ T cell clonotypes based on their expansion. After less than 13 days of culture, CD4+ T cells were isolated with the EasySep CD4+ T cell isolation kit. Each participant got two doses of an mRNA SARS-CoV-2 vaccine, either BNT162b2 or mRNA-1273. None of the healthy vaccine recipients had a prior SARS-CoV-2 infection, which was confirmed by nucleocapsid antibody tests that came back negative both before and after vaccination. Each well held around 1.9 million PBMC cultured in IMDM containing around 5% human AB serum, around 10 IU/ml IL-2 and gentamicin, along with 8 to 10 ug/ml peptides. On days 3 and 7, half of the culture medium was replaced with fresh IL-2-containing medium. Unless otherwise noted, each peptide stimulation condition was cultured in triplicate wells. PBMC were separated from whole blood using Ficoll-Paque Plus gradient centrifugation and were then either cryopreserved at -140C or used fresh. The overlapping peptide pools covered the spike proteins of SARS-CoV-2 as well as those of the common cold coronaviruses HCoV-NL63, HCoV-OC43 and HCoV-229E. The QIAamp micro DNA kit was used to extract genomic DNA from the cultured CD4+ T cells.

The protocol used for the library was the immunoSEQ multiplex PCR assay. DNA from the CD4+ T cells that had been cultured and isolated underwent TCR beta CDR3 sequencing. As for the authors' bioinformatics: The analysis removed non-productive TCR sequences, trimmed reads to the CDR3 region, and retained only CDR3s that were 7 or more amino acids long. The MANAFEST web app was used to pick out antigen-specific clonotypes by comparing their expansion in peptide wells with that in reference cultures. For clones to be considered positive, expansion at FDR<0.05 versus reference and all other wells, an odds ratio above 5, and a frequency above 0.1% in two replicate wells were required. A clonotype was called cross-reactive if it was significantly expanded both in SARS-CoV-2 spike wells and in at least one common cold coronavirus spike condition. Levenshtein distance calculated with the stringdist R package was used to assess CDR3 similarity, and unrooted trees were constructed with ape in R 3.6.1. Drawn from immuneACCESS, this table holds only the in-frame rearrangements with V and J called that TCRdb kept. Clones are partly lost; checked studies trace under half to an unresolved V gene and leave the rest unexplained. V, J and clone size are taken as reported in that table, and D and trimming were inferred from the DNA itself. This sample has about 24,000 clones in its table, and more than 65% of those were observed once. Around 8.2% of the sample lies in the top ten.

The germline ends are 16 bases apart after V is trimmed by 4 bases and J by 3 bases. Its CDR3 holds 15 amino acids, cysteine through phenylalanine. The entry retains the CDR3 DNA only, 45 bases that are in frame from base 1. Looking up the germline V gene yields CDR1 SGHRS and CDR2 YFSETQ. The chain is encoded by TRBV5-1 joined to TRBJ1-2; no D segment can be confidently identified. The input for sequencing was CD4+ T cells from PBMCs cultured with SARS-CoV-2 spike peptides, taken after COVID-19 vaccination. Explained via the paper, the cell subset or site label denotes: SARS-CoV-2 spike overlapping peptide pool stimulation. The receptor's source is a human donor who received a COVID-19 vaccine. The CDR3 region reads CASSNTGRRHYGYTF. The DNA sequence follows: TGCGCCAGCAGCAATACCGGGAGGAGGCACTATGGCTACACCTTC. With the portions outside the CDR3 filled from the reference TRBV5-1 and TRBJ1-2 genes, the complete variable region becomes KAGVTQTPRYLIKTRGQQVTLSCSPISGHRSVSWYQQTPGQGLQFLFEYFSETQRNKGNFPGRFSGRQFSNSRSEMNVSTLELGDSALYLCASSNTGRRHYGYTFGSGTRLTVV.